Shown below are 12 T cell receptor beta chains from a single sample sequenced in a study of draining lymph node invasion in breast cancer (dated by TCRdb to 2020 to 2021). The method behind the library was bulk RNA-seq. Sequencing instrument: Illumina HiSeq 2500. TCRdb applied fastp at Q25 and MiXCR to the public reads, then kept only in-frame beta chains. Duplicate CDR3 protein sequences are folded into a single record with the most common DNA and genes. Within this sample are roughly 2,300 distinct CDR3 sequences, with about 85% of them counted one time only. The ten largest clones take up 1.6% of the sample. Memory conventional CD4 T cells were sorted as CD4+ CD45RA- CD25- cells. Sequences were obtained from sorted memory CD4+ effector T cells from a lymph node. Explained via the paper, the cell subset or site label denotes: CD45RA-negative sorted CD4+ T cells (memory Tconv or effector/memory Treg). The receptor set was obtained from a female donor with luminal breast cancer.

V and J are TRBV7-9 and TRBJ1-5; 9 bases fit TRBD1. CDR1 is SEHNR, CDR2 FQNEAQ, per germline (reference sequence). V lost 5 bases to trimming and J lost 0 bases; unmatched junction nucleotides: 5. CDR3 size: 16 residues. CDR3 region: CASSPDRGYSNQPQHF. The CDR3 coding sequence is TGTGCCAGCAGCCCTGACAGGGGGTATAGCAATCAGCCCCAGCATTTT.

The chain recombines TRBV11-1 with TRBJ1-4; 10 nucleotides line up with TRBD1. Germline CDR1 reads SGHAT; CDR2 reads FQDESV (reference sequence). This CDR3 is 14 amino acids long. The trim removed 5 bases at V and 7 bases at J, leaving 4 bases unmatched. The CDR3 region has the DNA TGTGCCAGCAGCGATCGGACAGGGGGTGAAAAACTGTTTTTT. Its translation is CASSDRTGGEKLFF.

This sequence joins TRBV4-2 and TRBJ1-5; D is undetermined. The CDR3 spans 13 residues. Germline assignment: CDR1 LGHNA and CDR2 YNFKEQ. Trimming cost V 5 bases and J 4 bases, with 9 bases left between them. Here the CDR3 DNA reads TGTGCCAGCAGCTCAGCCATTAATCAGCCCCAGCATTTT. As protein: CASSSAINQPQHF.

The chain joins TRBV6-1 to TRBJ1-6, with TRBD1 identical over 7 bases. Trimming at V came to 6 bases and at J to 8 bases, leaving 10 bases not matched to a gene. Germline V gives CDR1 MNHNS, CDR2 SASEGT. The CDR3 consists of 15 residues. The CDR3 sequence: CASRRQGVEDSPLHF. The DNA of the CDR3 is TGTGCCAGCAGGAGGCAGGGGGTAGAGGATTCACCCCTCCACTTT.

V gene TRBV18 combines with J gene TRBJ2-7, with 9 bases lining up with TRBD2. The CDR3 is 15 residues long. Trimming at V came to 2 bases and at J to 4 bases, leaving 6 bases not matched to a gene. CDR1 and CDR2 from the germline V gene are KGHSH and LQKENI. The CDR3 DNA reads as TGTGCCAGCTCACCAACCATAGCGGGGGCGTACGAGCAGTACTTC. It is translated as CASSPTIAGAYEQYF.

This rearrangement joins TRBV4-1 to TRBJ2-3, with 9 bases aligning to TRBD2. The germline V gene encodes CDR1 MGHRA and CDR2 YSYEKL. Trimming cost V 0 bases and J 4 bases; bases outside gene matches: 5. The CDR3 is made up of 16 amino acids. This CDR3 reads CASSQDRRGGPDTQYF. The CDR3 nucleotides read TGCGCCAGCAGCCAAGATAGGCGGGGGGGCCCAGATACGCAGTATTTT.

This clonotype occurred a few times. The rearrangement joins TRBV4-1 to TRBJ1-6; possible D gene TRBD1, 6 bases. V was pared by 1 base and J by 12 bases, with 19 bases between. The CDR3 consists of 16 residues. CDR1 is MGHRA, CDR2 YSYEKL, per germline. The CDR3 nucleotides read TGCGCCAGCAGCCAAGTTAGAAGCAGGGGACCCTTACCCCTCCACTTT. Amino acids: CASSQVRSRGPLPLHF.

This clonotype was seen once. The rearrangement joins TRBV6-1 to TRBJ1-2, with 9 nucleotides matching TRBD1. Germline values: CDR1 MNHNS, CDR2 SASEGT. The trim removed 6 bases at V and 8 bases at J, leaving 13 bases unmatched. The CDR3 has 15 amino acids. CDR3 sequence (DNA): TGTGCCAGCAGCCCCCCGGGACAGGGTGTGGAGGGCTACACCTTC. It specifies CASSPPGQGVEGYTF.

This clonotype was observed a few times. This chain joins TRBV6-2 or TRBV6-3 and TRBJ1-5; D not resolved. CDR3 size: 13 residues. V shed 5 bases and J shed 7 bases, with 12 bases lying between them. Germline V gene data show CDR1 as MNHEY and CDR2 as SVGEGT. The CDR3 DNA reads TGTGCCAGCAGTCCCCTCAGTCAGCAGCCCCAGCATTTT. This codes for CASSPLSQQPQHF.

The chain combines TRBV6-5 with TRBJ1-1; 9 bases are shared with TRBD1. Trimming cost V 6 bases and J 1 base; bases outside gene matches: 3. CDR3 length: 14 amino acids. Germline CDR1 is MNHEY and CDR2 is SVGAGI. The CDR3 DNA reads TGTGCCAGCAGGAGGACAGGGGCGAACACTGAAGCTTTCTTT. Protein product: CASRRTGANTEAFF.

The count of this clonotype is one. This rearrangement joins TRBV18 to TRBJ1-1; no reliable D call. V was trimmed by 1 base and J by 7 bases, leaving 4 bases between them. The CDR3 runs 11 residues. The V gene's germline CDR1 is KGHSH and CDR2 LQKENI. CDR3: CASSPQGEAFF. The CDR3 DNA is TGTGCCAGCTCACCACAGGGTGAAGCTTTCTTT. The full variable domain, in which reference TRBV18 and TRBJ1-1 provide the parts outside the CDR3, is NAGVMQNPRHLVRRRGQEARLRCSPMKGHSHVYWYRQLPEEGLKFMVYLQKENIIDESGMPKERFSAEFPKEGPSILRIQQVVRGDSAAYFCASSPQGEAFFGQGTRLTVV.

The genes are TRBV4-2 and TRBJ1-2; 9 nucleotides line up with TRBD1. The germline CDR1 and CDR2 sequences are LGHNA and YNFKEQ. The CDR3 runs 16 residues. V shed 0 bases and J 5 bases; nucleotides not matched to a gene: 7. This CDR3 reads CASSQDRGQGKYGYTF. Here the CDR3 DNA reads TGTGCCAGCAGCCAAGATCGGGGACAGGGAAAGTATGGCTACACCTTC.